The sequence of this TCR beta chain was determined in a study of blood T cell repertoires in COVID-19. For the study at large: Acute and convalescent COVID-19 specimens originated in the United States, Italy and Spain.

Original methodology: Reference gene primer amplification gave nucleated cell count estimates. The repertoire was sequenced with immunoSEQ multiplex PCR; TCRdb's copy has only in-frame clones and lacks some. V, J and clone size were drawn from that table, and D and trimming were deduced from the DNA. The data contain 150,000 to 200,000 clones, roughly 76% of them singletons. The CDR3 is 13 amino acids. Losses at the gene ends were 1 base for V and 6 bases for J; bases not matched to a gene: 2. In germline, CDR1 is KGHDR, CDR2 SFDVKD. The clonotype comes from a woman aged 80 or older with COVID-19, enrolled during active disease. Material for sequencing was peripheral blood. The rearrangement joins TRBV24-1 to TRBJ2-7; TRBD1 aligns across 7 bases. CDR3 sequence: CATSDLAGGEQYF. CDR3 DNA: TGTGCCACCAGTGATTTAGCAGGGGGCGAGCAGTACTTC.